A selection of T cell receptor beta chains follows, all from one sample in a study of identical twins' blood T cells. TCRdb passed the 5' RACE reads through MiXCR, listing each CDR3 protein once. The sample has 350,000 to 450,000 distinct CDR3 sequences; about 28% are singletons. The material sequenced was PBMCs. Every receptor here comes from a woman aged 18 to 55 in good health. Both conserved end residues are part of each CDR3. D genes are given only for firm matches. Where a row states a size, it is once, few, many or the class of an expanded clone; other rows omit it.

D: .
size: .
J: TRBJ2-2
V: TRBV19
DNA: TGTGCCAGTAGTAAAGATCCGGGACATGGGGACACCGGGGAGCTGTTTTTT
CDR3: CASSKDPGHGDTGELFF

D: .
size: .
J: TRBJ1-2
V: TRBV6-5
DNA: TGTGCCAGCAGTTACCGGGGCGGCTACACCTTC
CDR3: CASSYRGGYTF

D: .
size: many
J: TRBJ2-1
V: TRBV5-6
DNA: TGTGCCAGCAGCTCCGATTCCTACAATGAGCAGTTCTTC
CDR3: CASSSDSYNEQFF

D: .
size: once
J: TRBJ1-1
V: TRBV7-2
DNA: TGTGCCAGCAGCCCACCTAAGGGTCGGAACACTGAAGCTTTCTTT
CDR3: CASSPPKGRNTEAFF

D: TRBD1
size: .
J: TRBJ1-2
V: TRBV12-3/TRBV12-4
DNA: TGTACCAGCAGTCCAAGGGGACAGTTCTATGGCTACACCTTC
CDR3: CTSSPRGQFYGYTF

D: .
size: .
J: TRBJ2-3
V: TRBV13
DNA: TGTGCCAGCAGCTCTTGGACTCTAACTAGCACAGATACGCAGTATTTT
CDR3: CASSSWTLTSTDTQYF

D: .
size: .
J: TRBJ2-2
V: TRBV20-1
DNA: TGCAGTGCCGGGGGACTGATCACCGGGGAGCTGTTTTTT
CDR3: CSAGGLITGELFF

D: TRBD2
size: .
J: TRBJ2-3
V: TRBV20-1
DNA: TGCAGTGCTAGTGGACTAGCGGGGGGCCTGGCAGGTACGCAGTATTTT
CDR3: CSASGLAGGLAGTQYF

D: .
size: once
J: TRBJ1-2
V: TRBV3-1
DNA: TGTGCCAGCAGCCTAAATACACCAAACTATGGCTACACCTTC
CDR3: CASSLNTPNYGYTF

D: .
size: .
J: TRBJ2-7
V: TRBV27
DNA: TGTGCCAGCAGTTCCCTCGGGGCCTCAGCCTACGAGCAGTACTTC
CDR3: CASSSLGASAYEQYF

D: .
size: .
J: TRBJ2-7
V: TRBV11-2
DNA: TGTGCCAGCAGCTTAGTGGGCGCAATATACGAGCAGTACTTC
CDR3: CASSLVGAIYEQYF

D: .
size: few
J: TRBJ1-3
V: TRBV6-6
DNA: TGTGCCAGCAGTTACCCCGGACGGTACTCTGGAAACACCATATATTTT
CDR3: CASSYPGRYSGNTIYF

D: .
size: .
J: TRBJ1-5
V: TRBV6-6
DNA: TGTGCCAGCAGTTACGGGAATGACAGGAAAGGCAATCAGCCCCAGCATTTT
CDR3: CASSYGNDRKGNQPQHF

D: TRBD2
size: .
J: TRBJ2-3
V: TRBV7-9
DNA: TGTGCCAGCAGACTAGGACTAGCGGGAAAAGGGGGAACAGATACGCAGTATTTT
CDR3: CASRLGLAGKGGTDTQYF

D: .
size: few
J: TRBJ2-1
V: TRBV13
DNA: TGTGCCAGCAGCCTAAATCCGCAACCGGGACTCAATGAGCAGTTCTTC
CDR3: CASSLNPQPGLNEQFF

D: .
size: few
J: TRBJ1-2
V: TRBV6-5
DNA: TGTGCCAGCAGTTACGGAAGATGGGGCCGGACCCTCTATGGCTACACCTTC
CDR3: CASSYGRWGRTLYGYTF

D: .
size: .
J: TRBJ2-7
V: TRBV6-6
DNA: TGTGCCAGCAGTCCCATCTCCGGGACTTTGGCCGATCAGTACTTC
CDR3: CASSPISGTLADQYF

D: .
size: few
J: TRBJ2-3
V: TRBV29-1
DNA: TGCAGCGTTGGCCCCCACTCGCAATCGGATACGCAGTATTTT
CDR3: CSVGPHSQSDTQYF

D: .
size: .
J: TRBJ1-6
V: TRBV20-1
DNA: TGCAGTGCCACGACGGGGGTTCAGGTCGACTCCTATAATTCACCCCTCCACTTT
CDR3: CSATTGVQVDSYNSPLHF

D: .
size: .
J: TRBJ1-1
V: TRBV25-1
DNA: TGCGCCAGCAGTGATCGTTGGCAGGGCACCACTGAAGCTTTCTTT
CDR3: CASSDRWQGTTEAFF

D: TRBD1
size: .
J: TRBJ2-7
V: TRBV11-2
DNA: TGTGCCAGCAGAGAAGCCCCCGACAGGGCCCGCTCCTACGAGCAGTACTTC
CDR3: CASREAPDRARSYEQYF

D: .
size: .
J: TRBJ2-7
V: TRBV7-9
DNA: TGTGCCAGCAGCGACAGGTACTCCCACGAGCAGTACTTC
CDR3: CASSDRYSHEQYF

D: .
size: .
J: TRBJ1-1
V: TRBV5-5
DNA: TGTGCCAGCAGCCCCAACACGGATAGCACTGAAGCTTTCTTT
CDR3: CASSPNTDSTEAFF

D: .
size: .
J: TRBJ2-2
V: TRBV2
DNA: TGTGCCAGCGGAATCGTAGTAGACACCGGGGAGCTGTTTTTT
CDR3: CASGIVVDTGELFF